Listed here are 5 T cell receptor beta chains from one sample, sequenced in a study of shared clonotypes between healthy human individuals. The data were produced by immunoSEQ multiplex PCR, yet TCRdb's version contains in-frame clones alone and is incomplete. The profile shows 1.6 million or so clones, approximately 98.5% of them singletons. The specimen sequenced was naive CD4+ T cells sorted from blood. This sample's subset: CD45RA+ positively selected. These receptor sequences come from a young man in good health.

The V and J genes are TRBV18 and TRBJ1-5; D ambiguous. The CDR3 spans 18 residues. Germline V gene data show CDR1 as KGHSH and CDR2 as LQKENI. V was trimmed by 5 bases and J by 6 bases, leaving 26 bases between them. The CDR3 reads CASSSEAHFLVPGQPQHF. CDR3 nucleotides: TGTGCCAGCTCATCTGAGGCCCATTTTCTTGTTCCTGGTCAGCCCCAGCATTTT. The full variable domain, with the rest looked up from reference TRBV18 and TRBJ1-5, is NAGVMQNPRHLVRRRGQEARLRCSPMKGHSHVYWYRQLPEEGLKFMVYLQKENIIDESGMPKERFSAEFPKEGPSILRIQQVVRGDSAAYFCASSSEAHFLVPGQPQHFGDGTRLSIL.

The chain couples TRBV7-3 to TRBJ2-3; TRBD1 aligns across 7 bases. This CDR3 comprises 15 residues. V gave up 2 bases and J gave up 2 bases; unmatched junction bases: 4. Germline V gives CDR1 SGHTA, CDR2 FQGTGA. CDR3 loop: CASSLPGTVTDTQYF. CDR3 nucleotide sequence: TGTGCCAGCAGCTTACCCGGGACAGTCACAGATACGCAGTATTTT.

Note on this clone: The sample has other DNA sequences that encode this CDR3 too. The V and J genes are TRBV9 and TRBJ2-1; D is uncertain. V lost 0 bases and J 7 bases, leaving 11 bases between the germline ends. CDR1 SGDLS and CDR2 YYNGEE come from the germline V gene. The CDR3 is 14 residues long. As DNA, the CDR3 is TGTGCCAGCAGCGTAGAAGGTGCGAGGAATGAGCAGTTCTTC. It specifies CASSVEGARNEQFF.

The CDR3 DNA reads TGTGCCAGCAGCATCCGGGACAGGACTAGCGGGAGAGGCTACGAGCAGTACTTC. Its translation is CASSIRDRTSGRGYEQYF. This rearrangement joins TRBV5-6 to TRBJ2-7; 13 positions match TRBD2. Germline V gives CDR1 SGHDT, CDR2 YYEEEE. CDR3 length equals 18 residues. V shed 4 bases, J shed 3 bases, and the junction held 13 bases outside the gene matches.

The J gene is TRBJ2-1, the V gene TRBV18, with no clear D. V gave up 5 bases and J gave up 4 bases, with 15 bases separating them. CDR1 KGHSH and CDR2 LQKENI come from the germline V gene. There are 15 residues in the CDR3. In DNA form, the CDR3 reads TGTGCCAGCTCAGGTCGGCACACGGCGTACAATGAGCAGTTCTTC. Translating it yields CASSGRHTAYNEQFF.